A selection of T cell receptor beta chains follows, all from one sample in a study of a mutant IDH1 vaccine in newly diagnosed glioma. The repertoire was sequenced with immunoSEQ multiplex PCR; TCRdb's copy has only in-frame clones and lacks some. The sample carries around 69,000 clones, around nine tenths recorded once. No cognate antigen is known for these TCRs. The sample was PBMCs, taken from a glioma patient whose treatment included an IDH1 peptide vaccine. These receptors all come from a young man with glioma. Each CDR3 is given without its conserved first and last residue. For some rows the clone size is stated as once, few or many, or as a class when expanded; others skip it.

size	V	J	CDR3
.	TRBV5-4	TRBJ2-7	ASSHGYLQGISYEQY
.	TRBV1	TRBJ1-4	TSSQEPRQTTNEKLF
.	TRBV30	TRBJ2-7	AWSVLGGVTYEQY
.	TRBV5-1	TRBJ2-7	ASSDPPGYEQY
.	TRBV14	TRBJ2-3	ASSPNLSRLTDTQY
.	TRBV5-5	TRBJ2-3	ASSLGDGGGGDTQY
.	TRBV28	TRBJ2-3	ASSLRGVGTDTQY
.	TRBV9	TRBJ1-1	ASSPPNGQGTEAF
.	TRBV14	TRBJ2-7	ASSPGQPKAGIYEQY
.	TRBV30	TRBJ1-2	AWSPDRGYNYGYT
once	TRBV29-1	TRBJ1-3	SAGDRGNSGNTIY
.	TRBV5-4	TRBJ2-7	ASSYLAGASYEQY
.	TRBV11-3	TRBJ1-6	ASSFGGNSPLH
once	TRBV4-3	TRBJ1-5	ASSPGIGEPQH
.	TRBV7-6	TRBJ2-5	ASSFAGDGKTQY
.	TRBV4-3	TRBJ1-6	ASSQEGQGSSPLH
.	TRBV10-3	TRBJ1-1	AIRRDRVGTEAF
.	TRBV4-3	TRBJ1-5	ASSPGTGSNQPQH
.	TRBV27	TRBJ2-5	ASSGTALEETQY
.	TRBV6-1	TRBJ1-2	ASRLQGNYGYT
.	TRBV7-2	TRBJ2-2	ASSVVGLNTGELF
.	TRBV7-9	TRBJ1-4	ASSPRAGGGEKLF
once	TRBV7-2	TRBJ2-4	ASSLVGQGAGIQY
few	TRBV2	TRBJ1-1	ASSEQGAHTEAF
.	TRBV27	TRBJ2-1	ASSLSHLSYNEQF
.	TRBV9	TRBJ2-1	ASSVSTVQYNEQF
.	TRBV15	TRBJ1-4	ATSRDRAEKLF
.	TRBV18	TRBJ2-2	ASSLSNTGELF
.	TRBV6-5	TRBJ1-4	ASSYRGRSEKLF
.	TRBV27	TRBJ2-3	ASSFKVAADTQY
.	TRBV5-1	TRBJ2-3	ASSWRLFTDTQY
once	TRBV5-4	TRBJ2-3	ASSLGGTRSTDTQY
once	TRBV4-1	TRBJ2-7	ASSQDGPYEQY
.	TRBV27	TRBJ1-1	AAPNAQDRGNTEAF
.	TRBV5-4	TRBJ2-5	ASSLAGDGQETQY
.	TRBV7-8	TRBJ2-3	ASSSKDTQY
.	TRBV7-2	TRBJ2-2	ASSRGQGRTGELF
.	TRBV5-5	TRBJ2-5	ASSLVPSGGAQETQY
.	TRBV11-2	TRBJ2-3	ASSPGLHTSTDTQY
.	TRBV5-1	TRBJ1-1	ASSTRTGEYAEAF
.	TRBV28	TRBJ2-1	ASSFSLHTSYNEQF
.	TRBV2	TRBJ1-2	ASITETNYGYT
.	TRBV27	TRBJ2-6	ASSRQGSGANVLT
few	TRBV19	TRBJ1-2	ASSREPGGIYYGYT
.	TRBV6-5	TRBJ2-3	ASSYGGSGADTQY
.	TRBV7-9	TRBJ1-1	ASSPRGQGMNTEAF